A single sample is the source of the 16 T cell receptor beta chains below, sequenced in a study of post-analysis software for immune sequencing data. cDNA libraries of TCR beta carried unique molecular identifiers. Via MiXCR, TCRdb re-called the PCR reads, giving one row per CDR3 protein. The sample consists of 740,000 or so distinct CDR3 sequences, roughly 50% of them appearing once. Notes on the study in general: In patients, five TRBV segments were more frequent than in controls, with TRBV5-6, TRBV5-1 and TRBV20-1 among them.

No antigens are known for them. The sequenced sample was blood. The receptors stem from a girl aged 10-17 years with multiple sclerosis.

The genes are TRBV5-1 and TRBJ2-2; 7 positions match TRBD1. V lost 1 base and J lost 5; bases outside the gene matches: 11. The germline CDR1 and CDR2 sequences are SGHRS and YFSETQ. CDR3 size: 17 residues. As DNA, the CDR3 is TGCGCCAGCAGCTTGTTGGGGACAGCCCTAGGTACCGGGGAGCTGTTTTTT. Translation gives CASSLLGTALGTGELFF.

This clonotype was seen more than once but under ten times. This chain joins TRBV20-1 and TRBJ2-7; the D gene is possibly TRBD2 (7 bases). Germline V gives CDR1 DFQATT, CDR2 SNEGSKA (reference sequence). V was trimmed by 6 bases and J by 6 bases, leaving 21 bases between them. The CDR3 totals 14 residues. The CDR3 region is CSAGRGAMSAEQYF. The DNA for the CDR3 is TGCAGTGCCGGACGGGGGGCAATGAGCGCCGAGCAGTACTTC.

This clonotype has a handful of counts. The chain has TRBV6-5 and TRBJ2-1; 9 positions agree with TRBD2. Unmatched junction bases numbered 11, after V lost 5 bases and J lost 6 bases. The CDR3 totals 16 residues. Germline V gene lookup returns CDR1 MNHEY and CDR2 SVGAGI. The DNA of the CDR3 is TGTGCCAGCAGTCAAATAGCGGGAGTGAGGTTCAATGAGCAGTTCTTC. Amino acid sequence: CASSQIAGVRFNEQFF.

CDR3 amino acids: CSAPGDSTYEQYF. The CDR3 DNA reads as TGCAGTGCTCCTGGGGACAGCACCTACGAGCAGTACTTC. The J gene is TRBJ2-7, the V gene TRBV20-1, with 7 bases aligning to TRBD1. Trimming at V came to 5 bases and at J to 2 bases, leaving 6 bases not matched to a gene. The CDR3 has 13 amino acids. The germline V gene has CDR1 DFQATT and CDR2 SNEGSKA (reference sequence).

The chain links TRBV6-1 to TRBJ1-4; 7 bases line up with TRBD1. This CDR3 is built from 17 residues. Per the germline V gene, CDR1 is MNHNS and CDR2 is SASEGT. Trimming removed 6 bases from V and 0 bases from J; junction bases left unmatched: 10. The CDR3 spells CASREPRGGSTNEKLFF. The CDR3 bases are TGTGCCAGCAGAGAACCCAGGGGGGGGTCAACTAATGAAAAACTGTTTTTT.

This chain joins TRBV20-1 and TRBJ2-5; 10 bases map to TRBD2. Germline trimming cut 3 bases from V and 3 bases from J; bases unmatched to any gene: 4. CDR1 and CDR2 from the germline V gene are DFQATT and SNEGSKA (reference sequence). The CDR3 runs 14 residues. CDR3 loop: CSASGLAGEETQYF. The CDR3 DNA reads as TGCAGTGCTAGCGGGCTAGCGGGAGAAGAGACCCAGTACTTC.

The rearrangement joins TRBV4-1 to TRBJ2-1; D possibly corresponds to TRBD1 (6 bases). The CDR3 is 15 residues long. Trimming removed 0 bases from V and 5 bases from J, with 11 bases in between. CDR1 MGHRA and CDR2 YSYEKL come from the germline V gene. The CDR3 reads CASSQEQGEDNEQFF. For the CDR3, the DNA is TGCGCCAGCAGCCAAGAACAGGGTGAAGACAATGAGCAGTTCTTC.

The chain employs TRBV20-1 and TRBJ2-3; D ambiguous. The CDR3 consists of 14 residues. Germline V lookup: CDR1 DFQATT, CDR2 SNEGSKA (reference sequence). V was shortened by 4 bases and J by 3 bases, with 14 bases between the two germline ends. This CDR3 is CSAKAPPSTDTQYF. Written as DNA, the CDR3 is TGCAGTGCTAAAGCTCCCCCTAGTACAGATACGCAGTATTTT.

This clonotype came up a few times. V usage is TRBV7-9 and J usage is TRBJ1-1; weak D call: TRBD1 (5 bases). Trimming stripped 1 base from V and 4 bases from J, with 13 bases between. This CDR3 has 15 residues. Germline CDR1 is SEHNR and CDR2 is FQNEAQ (reference sequence). The CDR3 sequence: CASSLERGKGTEAFF. CDR3 coding DNA: TGTGCCAGCAGCTTAGAGCGGGGGAAGGGCACTGAAGCTTTCTTT. The variable domain in full, completed from reference TRBV7-9 and TRBJ1-1, reads DTGVSQNPRHKITKRGQNVTFRCDPISEHNRLYWYRQTLGQGPEFLTYFQNEAQLEKSRLLSDRFSAERPKGSFSTLEIQRTEQGDSAMYLCASSLERGKGTEAFFGQGTRLTVV.

This clonotype was seen a few times. The V gene is TRBV6-5, the J gene TRBJ1-1; TRBD1 matches at 9 bases. Germline V lookup: CDR1 MNHEY, CDR2 SVGAGI. The length of the CDR3 is 15 residues. V was clipped by 0 bases and J by 8 bases; unmatched bases: 7. CDR3 DNA: TGTGCCAGCAGTTACTCCATAGGACAGGGGAGGGAAGCTTTCTTT. Amino acid sequence: CASSYSIGQGREAFF.

The chain links TRBV6-1 to TRBJ2-1, with a tentative D call TRBD2 (7 bases). Trimming pared 7 bases from V and 4 bases from J, leaving 11 bases between. The germline CDR1 and CDR2 sequences are MNHNS and SASEGT. The CDR3 contains 13 residues. CDR3 sequence reads: CASTRGGYNEQFF. The DNA for the CDR3 is TGTGCCAGCACAAGGGGGGGATACAATGAGCAGTTCTTC.

The J gene is TRBJ2-3, the V gene TRBV5-1; 8 nucleotides line up with TRBD2. Germline V gene lookup returns CDR1 SGHRS and CDR2 YFSETQ. V was clipped by 6 bases and J by 4 bases; unmatched bases: 4. This CDR3 has 13 residues. CDR3 sequence: CASNPGGADTQYF. CDR3 DNA: TGCGCCAGCAACCCCGGGGGGGCAGATACGCAGTATTTT.

The V gene is TRBV4-2, the J gene TRBJ2-4; D gene unclear. The assigned J gene may be wrong: the sequence end matches TRBJ2-5 better. The CDR3 runs to 13 residues. CDR1 and CDR2 from the germline V gene are LGHNA and YNFKEQ. The CDR3 reads CASSQELDETQYF. As DNA, the CDR3 is TGTGCCAGCAGCCAAGAGCTCGACGAGACCCAGTACTTC.

The chain employs TRBV29-1 and TRBJ2-7; D gene unclear. This CDR3 has 12 residues. Germline-derived CDR1 and CDR2 are SQVTM and ANQGSEA. V dropped 6 bases and J dropped 0 bases, with 9 bases sitting between them. The CDR3 loop is CSVSSNSYEQYF. The CDR3, as DNA: TGCAGCGTGAGCTCCAACTCCTACGAGCAGTACTTC.

CDR3 nucleotide sequence: TGTGCCAGCAGCGAGCGGGGCCACTCCTACGAGCAGTACTTC. Amino acid sequence: CASSERGHSYEQYF. The chain combines TRBV9 with TRBJ2-7; 7 nucleotides match TRBD2. Trimming removed 3 bases from V and 0 bases from J; junction bases left unmatched: 3. The CDR3 is 14 amino acids. The germline V gene encodes CDR1 SGDLS and CDR2 YYNGEE.

In its sample, this clonotype was seen a few times. CDR3 bases: TGCAGCGTTCAACCCCCTACCGGGACCGGGGATAACTATGGCTACACCTTC. As protein: CSVQPPTGTGDNYGYTF. The gene calls are TRBV29-1 and TRBJ1-2; D is possibly TRBD1 (5 bases). Germline CDR1 reads SQVTM; CDR2 reads ANQGSEA. V was clipped by 5 bases and J by 1 base, with 23 bases between them. The CDR3 extends over 17 amino acids.